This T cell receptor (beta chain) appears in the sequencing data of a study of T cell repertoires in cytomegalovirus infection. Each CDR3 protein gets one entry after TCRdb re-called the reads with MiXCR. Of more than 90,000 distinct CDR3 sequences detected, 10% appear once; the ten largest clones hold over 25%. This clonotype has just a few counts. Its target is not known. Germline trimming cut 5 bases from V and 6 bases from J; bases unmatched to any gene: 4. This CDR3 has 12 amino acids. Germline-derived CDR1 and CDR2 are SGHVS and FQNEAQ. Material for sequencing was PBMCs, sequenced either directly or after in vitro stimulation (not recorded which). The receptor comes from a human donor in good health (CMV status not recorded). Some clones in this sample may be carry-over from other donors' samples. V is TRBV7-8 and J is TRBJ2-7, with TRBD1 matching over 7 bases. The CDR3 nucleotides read TGTGCCAGCAGCCCAGACAGGGCCGAGCAGTACGTC. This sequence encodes CASSPDRAEQYV.